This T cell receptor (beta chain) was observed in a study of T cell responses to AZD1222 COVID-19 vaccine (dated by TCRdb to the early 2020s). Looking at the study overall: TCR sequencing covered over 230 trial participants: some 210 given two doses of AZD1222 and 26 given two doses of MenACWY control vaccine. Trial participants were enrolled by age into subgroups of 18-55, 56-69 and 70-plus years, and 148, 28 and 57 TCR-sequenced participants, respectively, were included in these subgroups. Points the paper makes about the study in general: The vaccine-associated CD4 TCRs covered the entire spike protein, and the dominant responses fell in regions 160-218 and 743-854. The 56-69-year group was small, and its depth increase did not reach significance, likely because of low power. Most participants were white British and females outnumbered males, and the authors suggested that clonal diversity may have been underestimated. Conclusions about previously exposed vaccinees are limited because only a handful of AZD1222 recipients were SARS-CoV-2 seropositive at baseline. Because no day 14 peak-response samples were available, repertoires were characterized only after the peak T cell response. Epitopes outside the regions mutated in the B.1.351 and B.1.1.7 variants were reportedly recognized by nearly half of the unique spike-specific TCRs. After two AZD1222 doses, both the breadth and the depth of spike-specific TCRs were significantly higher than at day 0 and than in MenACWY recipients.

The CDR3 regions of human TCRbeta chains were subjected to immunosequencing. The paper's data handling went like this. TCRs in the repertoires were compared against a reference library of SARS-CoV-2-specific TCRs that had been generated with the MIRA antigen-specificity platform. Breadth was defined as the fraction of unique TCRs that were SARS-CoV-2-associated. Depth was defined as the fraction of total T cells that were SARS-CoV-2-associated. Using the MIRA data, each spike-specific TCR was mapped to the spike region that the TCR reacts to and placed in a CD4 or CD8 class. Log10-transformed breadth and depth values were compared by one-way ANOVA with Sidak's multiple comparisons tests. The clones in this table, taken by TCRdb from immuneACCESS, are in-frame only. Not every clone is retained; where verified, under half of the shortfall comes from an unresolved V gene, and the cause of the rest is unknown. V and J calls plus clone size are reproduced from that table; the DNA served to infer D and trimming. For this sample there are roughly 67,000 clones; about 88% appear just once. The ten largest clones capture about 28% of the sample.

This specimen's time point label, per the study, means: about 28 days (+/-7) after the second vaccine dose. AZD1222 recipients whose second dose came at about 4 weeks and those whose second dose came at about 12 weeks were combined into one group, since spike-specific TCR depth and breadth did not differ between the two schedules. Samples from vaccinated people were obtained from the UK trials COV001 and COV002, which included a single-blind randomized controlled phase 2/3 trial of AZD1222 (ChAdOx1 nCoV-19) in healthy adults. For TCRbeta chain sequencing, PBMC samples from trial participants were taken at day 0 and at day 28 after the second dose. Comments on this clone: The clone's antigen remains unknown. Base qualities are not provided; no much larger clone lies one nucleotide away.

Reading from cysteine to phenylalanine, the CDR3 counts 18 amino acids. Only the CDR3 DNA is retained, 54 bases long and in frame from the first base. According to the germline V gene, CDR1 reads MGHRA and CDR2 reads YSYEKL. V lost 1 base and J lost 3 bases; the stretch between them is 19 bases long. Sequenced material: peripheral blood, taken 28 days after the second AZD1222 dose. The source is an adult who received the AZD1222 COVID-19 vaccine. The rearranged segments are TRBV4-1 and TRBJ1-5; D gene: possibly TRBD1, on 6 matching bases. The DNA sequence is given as TGCGCCAGCAGCCAAGCGACCCCTGGACAGCCTCTCAATCAGCCCCAGCATTTT. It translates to CASSQATPGQPLNQPQHF.